The clone carrying this T cell receptor beta chain was observed a few times. Authors' methods: From reference gene primer amplification, estimates of nucleated cell counts were derived. TCRdb's copy holds only in-frame clones and misses some; the assay was immunoSEQ multiplex PCR. V and J calls and clone size are as listed in that table; D and trimming were resolved from the DNA. The data contain approximately 240,000 clones, roughly 80% of them seen just once; the ten biggest clones take up roughly 3%. This sample is drawn from a study of blood T cell repertoires in COVID-19. Across the whole study: Acute and convalescent COVID-19 samples came from the United States, Italy and Spain.

CDR3 size: 15 residues. Per germline, CDR1 SGHDT and CDR2 YYEEEE. Trimming pared 9 bases from V and 2 bases from J, leaving 20 bases between. V and J are TRBV5-6 and TRBJ1-2; possible D gene TRBD1, 6 bases. Specimen: peripheral blood. The clonotype originates from a woman aged 25 to 39 who had recovered from COVID-19. The CDR3 nucleotides are TGTGCCACCTCGAGGGGGAGCAGAAACAACTATGGCTACACCTTC. As protein: CATSRGSRNNYGYTF.